This T cell receptor beta chain emerged from a study of T cells after yellow fever vaccination. Study-level information: Low-cell-number fractions were prepared with SMART-Seq v4 Ultra Low Input. Study results and limitations: Peaking on day 5 versus 15, the secondary response was faster but weaker.

In TCRdb, the 5' RACE reads were re-called with MiXCR into one record per CDR3 protein. The sample records 510,000 or so distinct CDR3 sequences, 15% to 20% being singletons. V was pared by 6 bases and J by 7 bases, with 19 bases between. Germline CDR1 is SGHDT and CDR2 is YYEEEE. The length of the CDR3 is 15 residues. This clonotype was observed a handful of times. No antigen is known for it. This sequence originates from a man in his thirties or forties who received the YFV17D yellow fever vaccine. The chain joins TRBV5-6 to TRBJ1-4, with D maybe TRBD1 (6 bases). This specimen consisted of PBMCs, obtained 15 days after the yellow fever booster vaccination. This CDR3 reads CASTRRRGGGEKLFF. Here the CDR3 DNA reads TGTGCCAGCACCCGCCGGCGTGGGGGCGGTGAAAAACTGTTTTTT. Full variable domain (remainder filled in from reference TRBV5-6 and TRBJ1-4): DAGVTQSPTHLIKTRGQQVTLRCSPKSGHDTVSWYQQALGQGPQFIFQYYEEEERQRGNFPDRFSGHQFPNYSSELNVNALLLGDSALYLCASTRRRGGGEKLFFGSGTQLSVL.